This T cell receptor beta chain was captured by sequencing in a study of OX40 agonist ivuxolimab in advanced cancers. A note on the overall study: Ivuxolimab was a fully human IgG2 agonistic monoclonal antibody targeting the costimulatory receptor OX40 (CD134). Intravenous ivuxolimab was administered to patients every 2 weeks at six dose levels: 0.01, 0.1, 0.3, 1.5, 3 and 10 mg/kg. Of the approximately 54 patients in dose escalation, some 20 had hepatocellular carcinoma, some 15 had melanoma, 9 had renal cell carcinoma and 9 had head and neck cancer. A male proportion of roughly 85% and a mean age of 60 years, ranging from 23 to 79, were recorded for the dose-escalation cohort. Prior anti-PD-1, anti-PD-L1 or anti-CTLA-4 therapy was permitted, and checkpoint inhibitors had been received by about 37% of dose-escalation patients. Partial responses were achieved by three dose-escalation patients, of whom one had hepatocellular carcinoma and two had cutaneous melanoma. Peripheral TCRbeta sequencing aimed to test whether ivuxolimab altered TCR sequence diversity and caused clonal T-cell expansion. The paper describes the monotherapy dose-escalation part (N = 52 patients) of the phase I trial of ivuxolimab. Points the paper makes about the study in general: On average, CD8+ T cells showed more expanded clones than CD4+ T cells after ivuxolimab. At doses of 0.1 to 3.0 mg/kg, clonal expansion of both CD4+ and CD8+ T cells in blood was seen between baseline and week 6. Which antigens the clonally expanded peripheral T cells were specific for was not determined. Low levels of normalized T-cell clonal expansion were also seen in some patients who did not respond. In the 0.1-3.0 mg/kg groups, partial responders were among the patients with the lowest normalized peripheral clonal expansion, particularly in CD8+ T cells.

Reading from cysteine to phenylalanine, the CDR3 counts 14 amino acids. This entry keeps only the CDR3 DNA: 42 bases, framed from base 1. The germline V gene provides CDR1 SGHAT and CDR2 FQNNGV. V is reduced by 3 bases and J by 7 bases, leaving a spacing of 13 bases between them. A remark on this clone: Its antigen is unknown. No qualities accompany the bases; no much larger clone lies one base away.

To sequence the TCRbeta CDR3 region, genomic DNA was isolated from the sorted cells. TCRbeta CDR3 regions were sequenced using the immunoSEQ Assay. TCRdb obtained this table from immuneACCESS and retained in-frame rearrangements with V and J assigned. These tables miss some clones; where compared with another copy, unresolved V genes account for less than half of the shortfall, and the remainder is unexplained. The sample table records about 86,000 clones; roughly nine tenths of these occur just once. The ten most abundant clones make up 1.3% to 1.5% of the sample. Patients with autoimmune disease history or receiving systemic immunosuppression were excluded from the trial. Peripheral blood for TCR sequencing was collected from all dose cohorts at baseline, on cycle 4 day 1, and on cycle 7 day 1. Samples came from an open-label, multicenter, first-in-human phase I dose-escalation trial of ivuxolimab. Adults with locally advanced or metastatic head and neck squamous cell, hepatocellular, melanoma or renal cell carcinoma were enrolled in the trial. Before TCR sequencing, CD4+ T cells and CD8+ T cells were sorted from peripheral blood as separate populations.

The specimen comprised CD4+ or CD8+ T cells sorted from blood, sampled in a trial of the OX40 agonist ivuxolimab. The chain uses TRBV11-2 and TRBJ2-1, with no reliable assignment of the D segment. This TCR was sampled from an adult with an advanced solid tumor such as melanoma, head and neck, liver or kidney cancer. The CDR3 protein is CASSLGSSLNEQFF. In nucleotide form, the sequence is TGTGCCAGCAGCTTGGGTAGTTCTTTGAATGAGCAGTTCTTC.